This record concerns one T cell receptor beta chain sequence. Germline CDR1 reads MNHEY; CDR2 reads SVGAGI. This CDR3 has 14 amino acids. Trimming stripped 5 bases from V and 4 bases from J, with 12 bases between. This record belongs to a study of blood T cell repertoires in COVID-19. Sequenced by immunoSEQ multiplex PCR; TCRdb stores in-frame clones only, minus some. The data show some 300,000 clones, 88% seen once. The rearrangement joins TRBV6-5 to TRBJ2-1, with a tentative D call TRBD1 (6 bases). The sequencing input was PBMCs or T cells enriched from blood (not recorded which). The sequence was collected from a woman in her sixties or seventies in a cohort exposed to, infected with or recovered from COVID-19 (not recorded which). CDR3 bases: TGTGCCAGCAGTCACGAGGACAGATACAATGAGCAGTTCTTC. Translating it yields CASSHEDRYNEQFF.